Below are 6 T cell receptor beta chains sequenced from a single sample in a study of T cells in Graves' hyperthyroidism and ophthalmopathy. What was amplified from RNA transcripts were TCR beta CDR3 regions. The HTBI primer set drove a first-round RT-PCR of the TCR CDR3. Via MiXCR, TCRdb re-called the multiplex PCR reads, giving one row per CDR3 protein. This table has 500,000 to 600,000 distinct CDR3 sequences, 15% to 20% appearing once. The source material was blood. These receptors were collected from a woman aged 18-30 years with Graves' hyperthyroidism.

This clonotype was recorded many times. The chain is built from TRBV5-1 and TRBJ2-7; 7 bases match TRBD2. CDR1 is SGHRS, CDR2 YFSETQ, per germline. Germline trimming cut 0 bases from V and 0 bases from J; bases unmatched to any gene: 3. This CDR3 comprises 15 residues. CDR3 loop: CASSLAAGSSYEQYF. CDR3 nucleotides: TGCGCCAGCAGCTTGGCAGCGGGAAGCTCCTACGAGCAGTACTTC.

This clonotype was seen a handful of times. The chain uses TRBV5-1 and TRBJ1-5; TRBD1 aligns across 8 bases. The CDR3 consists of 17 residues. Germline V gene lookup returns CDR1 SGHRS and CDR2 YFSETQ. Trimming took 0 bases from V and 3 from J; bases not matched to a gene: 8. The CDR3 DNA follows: TGCGCCAGCAGCTTGGGTCCAGGGGGCCTCGTCAATCAGCCCCAGCATTTT. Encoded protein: CASSLGPGGLVNQPQHF.

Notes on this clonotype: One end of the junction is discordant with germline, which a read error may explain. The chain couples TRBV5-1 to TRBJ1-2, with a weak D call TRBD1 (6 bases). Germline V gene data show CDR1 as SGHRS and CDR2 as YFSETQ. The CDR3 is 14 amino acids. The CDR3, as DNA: TGCGCCGGCAGCACAAACAGGGAAGGCTATGGCTACACCTTC. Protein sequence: CAGSTNREGYGYTF.

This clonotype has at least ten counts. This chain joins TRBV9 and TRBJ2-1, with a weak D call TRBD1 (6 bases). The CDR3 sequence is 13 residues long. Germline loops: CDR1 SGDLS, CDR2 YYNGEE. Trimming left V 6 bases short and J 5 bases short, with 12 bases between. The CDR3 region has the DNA TGTGCCAGCACCAGGACAGAAAACAATGAGCAGTTCTTC. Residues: CASTRTENNEQFF.

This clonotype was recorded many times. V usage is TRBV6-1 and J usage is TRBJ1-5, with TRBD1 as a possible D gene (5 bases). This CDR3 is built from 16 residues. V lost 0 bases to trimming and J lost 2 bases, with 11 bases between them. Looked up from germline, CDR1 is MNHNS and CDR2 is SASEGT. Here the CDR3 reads CASSEARGWGNQPQHF. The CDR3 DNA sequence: TGTGCCAGCAGTGAAGCCCGGGGGTGGGGCAATCAGCCCCAGCATTTT.

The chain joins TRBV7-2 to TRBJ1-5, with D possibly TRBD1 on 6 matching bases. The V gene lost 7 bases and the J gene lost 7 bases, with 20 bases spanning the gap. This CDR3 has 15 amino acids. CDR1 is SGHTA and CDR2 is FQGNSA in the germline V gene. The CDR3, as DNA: TGTGCCAGCACCACGGTTGCGGGGGGCGGACAGCCCCAGCATTTT. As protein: CASTTVAGGGQPQHF.